This T cell receptor beta chain derives from a study of T-cell memory formation after mild COVID-19 (dated by TCRdb to about 2021). At the level of the whole study: TCR sequence clusters from the two donors were largely donor specific. Longitudinal TCRalpha and TCRbeta repertoire sequencing tracked T-cell clones expanding and contracting after mild COVID-19 in a couple of donors. Two young, previously healthy adult volunteers made up the cohort, one male and one female.

As for this clonotype: Its binding antigen is unknown. The input lacks base qualities; no much larger clone sits a single base away.

V sheds 5 bases and J sheds 0 bases, leaving 15 bases between their ends. From its cysteine to its phenylalanine, the CDR3 spans 15 amino acids. The only DNA kept is the CDR3, 45 bases in frame from the first base. The germline V gene specifies SGHRS as CDR1 and YFSETQ as CDR2. Overall results and qualifications from the work: Some responding clones were found in pre-infection memory, which suggests that pre-existing cross-reactive memory T cells took part in the SARS-CoV-2 response. From day 15 to 85, contracting clones showed balanced CD4/CD8 phenotypes, whereas a second wave of clones that expanded from day 15 to 37 leaned towards CD4+. Contracting CD4+ clones were found mainly in CM and EM memory subsets, while CD8+ clones were enriched in EMRA. SARS-CoV-2 specificity was not confirmed for the second-wave clones peaking on day 37. The study covered only a couple of mild cases, and larger cohorts including severe cases with pre-infection samples were considered necessary.

PBMCs were isolated by Ficoll-Paque density gradient centrifugation. The sample was run on an Illumina NovaSeq 6000. TCRalpha and TCRbeta cDNA libraries were constructed by 5'RACE with constant-segment primers, with sample barcodes and unique molecular identifiers being introduced. Trizol reagent was used to extract RNA from every sample. Libraries were amplified in two PCR steps, with a second sample barcode and Illumina TruSeq adapters added in the second step. Sequencing of the libraries was done on an Illumina NovaSeq, producing 2 x 150 bp paired-end reads. In the paper's pipeline: Reads were demultiplexed and collapsed into UMI-guided consensus sequences with migec v1.2.7. Using mixcr v2.1.11, UMI consensuses were aligned to TRA and TRB V and J templates and then assembled into clonotypes. Expanded or contracted clonotypes were those called significant by both edgeR and NoisET, with noise models trained on biological replicates. For edgeR calls, the thresholds were a false discovery rate-adjusted p below 0.01 and a log2 fold-change of 1. As an exploratory analysis of dynamics, PCA with hierarchical clustering was applied to max-normalized trajectories of the 1000 most abundant clonotypes. Separately sequenced CD4+ and CD8+ repertoires were used to assign a CD4 or CD8 phenotype to each responding clone. The raw public data were reprocessed by TCRdb itself: fastp quality trimming at Q25, MiXCR clonotype calling, in-frame beta chains only. Identical CDR3 protein sequences are pooled into one entry, listed with their most common genes and DNA. These V and J calls rely on TCRdb rather than the paper's analysis. Here the sample has 190,000 or so distinct CDR3 sequences; 8% to 11% occur a single time. Approximately 3% of the sample goes to the ten largest clones.

The receptor chain draws on TRBV5-1 and TRBJ2-7; D gene: possibly TRBD1, on 6 matching bases. Sequencing used PBMCs or a T cell subset sorted from them (not recorded which). The clonotype was recovered from a man aged 18 to 29 who had mild COVID-19 (a few samples of this study predate the infection). The sample titles of this study are shuffled in the database, so cell type and time point are left out; the donor was told from shared clones. In nucleotides, the sequence is TGCGCCAGCAGGGAACAGGGCCGAAGCTCCTACGAGCAGTACTTC. This sequence encodes CASREQGRSSYEQYF.